This T cell receptor beta chain is from a study of cytomegalovirus exposure and HLA in healthy donors. Trimming shortened V by 2 bases and J by 4 bases, and 12 bases separated the two germline ends. CDR1 is SGHDT, CDR2 YYEEEE, per germline. CDR3 length: 14 amino acids. Study-level points and caveats: Reports indicated that the classifier achieved high specificity and sensitivity in diagnosing cytomegalovirus status. Investigators reported some 150 TCR beta chains as tied to cytomegalovirus.

Note on this clone: What it recognizes is unknown.

Primers included in the PCR were 60 Vbeta and 13 Jbeta primers. Profiling relied on immunoSEQ multiplex PCR, and the TCRdb table lists in-frame clones only, not all of them. The top ten hold about 2.5% of the sample, which has around 120,000 clones, roughly four fifths seen once. The sequence came from a boy aged 2 to 9 in good health and CMV-seronegative. The chain carries TRBV5-6 and TRBJ2-5; a possible D gene is TRBD2 (5 bases). The specimen was PBMCs. CDR3 region: CASSFSGSVETQYF. Here the CDR3 DNA reads TGTGCCAGCAGCTTCAGCGGATCTGTAGAGACCCAGTACTTC.